This paragraph reports one T cell receptor beta chain. Its antigen remains unidentified. The 5'RACE template-switching step produced TCR cDNA and added a universal primer site and UMIs. TCRdb passed the 5' RACE reads through MiXCR, listing each CDR3 protein once. The table lists 250,000 to 350,000 distinct CDR3 sequences, approximately 10% of them singletons, with about 3.7% in the top ten. This specimen comes from a study of T cells after yellow fever vaccination. Overall study results and limits: Reappearing after the booster were most of the clones from primary vaccination (roughly 95% CD4, 88% CD8). Contamination of FACS-sorted repertoires by abundant clonotypes from the bulk population could occur. Shared CD4/CD8 clonotypes were a small share, likely from convergent recombination.

This sample comprised CD4+ T cells sorted from PBMCs, obtained 5 days after the yellow fever booster vaccination. This sequence originates from a man between 18 and 29 years old who received the YFV17D yellow fever vaccine.

The CDR3 DNA reads TGTGCCAGCACCGTAGGACAGGGTTGGAGCACTGAAGCTTTCTTT. Its translation: CASTVGQGWSTEAFF. The chain couples TRBV7-2 to TRBJ1-1, with 8 bases aligning to TRBD1. Per the germline V gene, CDR1 is SGHTA and CDR2 is FQGNSA. There are 15 residues in the CDR3. V gave up 7 bases and J gave up 4 bases; unmatched junction bases: 11. The whole variable domain, filled in from reference TRBV7-2 and TRBJ1-1, reads GAGVSQSPSNKVTEKGKDVELRCDPISGHTALYWYRQSLGQGLEFLIYFQGNSAPDKSGLPSDRFSAERTGGSVSTLTIQRTQQEDSAVYLCASTVGQGWSTEAFFGQGTRLTVV.